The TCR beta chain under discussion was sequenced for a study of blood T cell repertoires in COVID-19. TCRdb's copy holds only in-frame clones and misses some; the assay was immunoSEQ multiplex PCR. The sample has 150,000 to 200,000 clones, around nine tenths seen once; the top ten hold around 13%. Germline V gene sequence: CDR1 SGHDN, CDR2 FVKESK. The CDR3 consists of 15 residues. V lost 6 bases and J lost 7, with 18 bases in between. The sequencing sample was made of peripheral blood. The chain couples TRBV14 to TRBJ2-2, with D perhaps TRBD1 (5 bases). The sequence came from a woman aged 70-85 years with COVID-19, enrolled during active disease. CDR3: CASSLLQGYGGELFF. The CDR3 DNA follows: TGTGCCAGCAGTCTACTCCAGGGTTATGGCGGGGAGCTGTTTTTT.